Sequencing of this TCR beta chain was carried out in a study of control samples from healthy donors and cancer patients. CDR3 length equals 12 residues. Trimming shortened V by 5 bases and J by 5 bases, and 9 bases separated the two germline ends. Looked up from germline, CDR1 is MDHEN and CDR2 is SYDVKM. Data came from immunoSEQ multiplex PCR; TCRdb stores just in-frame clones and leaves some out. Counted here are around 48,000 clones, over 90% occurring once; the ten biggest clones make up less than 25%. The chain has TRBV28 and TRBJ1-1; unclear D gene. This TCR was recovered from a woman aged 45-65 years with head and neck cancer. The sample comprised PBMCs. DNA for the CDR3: TGTGCCAGCAGTCCCGATATAACTGAAGCTTTCTTT. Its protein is CASSPDITEAFF.